The clone carrying this T cell receptor (beta chain) was seen a handful of times. No antigen is known for it. These data belong to a study of beta chain features in type 1 diabetes. Findings and caveats of the study: In every one of the four CD4+ subsets, TCRB CDR3s were moderately but significantly shorter in Type 1 diabetes patients.

Sequenced material consisted of expressed TCRB transcripts (all of the isolated RNA was reverse transcribed). The assay was immunoSEQ multiplex PCR, and TCRdb's table has in-frame clones only and misses some. The sample consists of around 600,000 clones, roughly 12% of them appearing once. This CDR3 comprises 15 residues. CDR1 is LGHNA, CDR2 YSLEER, per germline. V trimming: 2 bases; J trimming: 5 bases; junction bases outside the gene matches: 7. Purities over 98% were achieved in all sorted populations. The specimen was naive CD4+ T cells from blood. The chain employs TRBV4-3 and TRBJ2-7; 9 bases are a match to TRBD1. The receptor was derived from a man between 25 and 39 years old with type 1 diabetes. CDR3 residues: CASSQRTGVVNEQYF. The CDR3 bases are TGCGCCAGCAGCCAAAGGACAGGGGTGGTGAACGAGCAGTACTTC.